This T cell receptor beta chain was identified during a study of cytomegalovirus exposure and HLA in healthy donors. Nobody recorded the CMV serostatus of this donor. Study-level results: Most sequenced TCRs were rare (though some public TCRs occurred in many donors). The Asian-associated ancestry cluster reportedly had fewer N-insertions than the 666-donor mean in a later analysis.

Concerning this clone itself: Its matching antigen is unknown.

Germline values: CDR1 SQVTM, CDR2 ANQGSEA. This CDR3 spans 16 amino acids. V shed 7 bases and J 3 bases; nucleotides not matched to a gene: 12. The PCR was carried out with 60 Vbeta primers and 13 Jbeta primers. Authors' processing steps: In a later analysis, tens of millions of unique TCR beta chains included roughly 11 million shared by two or more donors. Measured with immunoSEQ multiplex PCR; TCRdb has only the in-frame clones, and not every one. The V and J calls and clone size were taken over from that table, and D and trimming were inferred from the DNA. This sample carries 100,000 to 150,000 clones, roughly 69% of them seen once, and the ten largest clones take approximately 2.6%.

The TCR was taken from a human donor in good health. Sequenced input: PBMCs. The chain uses TRBV29-1 and TRBJ2-2; 9 nucleotides agree with TRBD1. The CDR3 region is CSAQGPRDRDTGELFF. CDR3 DNA: TGCAGCGCCCAGGGCCCCCGGGACAGGGACACCGGGGAGCTGTTTTTT.